This T cell receptor (beta chain) was recovered during a study of spatial heterogeneity in lung cancer. Study details: Sequences of the beta chain were consistently detected in greater numbers than alpha-chain sequences.

The sample's time point: sample taken at primary tumor resection. Frozen PBMC, nontumor lung or tumor provided whole RNA, which was sequenced unsorted. Samples were obtained from roughly 65 donors, all untreated early-stage non-small cell lung cancer patients. Between the trimmed V and J ends, which lost 6 bases and 5 bases, there was a span of 16 bases. CDR1 is DFQATT, CDR2 SNEGSKA, per germline (reference sequence). There are 13 residues in the CDR3. Every TCR cDNA molecule carried a tag that served as a unique molecular identifier. TCRdb fed the 5' RACE reads into MiXCR, producing one record per CDR3 protein. This sample has 82,000 or so distinct CDR3 sequences, with 10% to 15% found just once. There are many counts of this clonotype.

This specimen consisted of PBMCs, obtained at surgery. This chain connects TRBV20-1 to TRBJ1-2; D is possibly TRBD1 (5 bases). This clonotype was sampled from a male donor with early-stage non-small cell lung cancer. The CDR3 region is CSAPGGVGYGYTF. The CDR3 nucleotides are TGCAGTGCCCCCGGAGGGGTAGGGTATGGCTACACCTTC.